This TCR beta chain derives from a study of cytomegalovirus exposure and HLA in healthy donors. General study findings and limits: In a later analysis, compared with equally common non-associated chains, HLA-associated beta chains were more expanded. It was assumed in the presence/absence analyses that sequencing depth was roughly uniform across donors.

From germline, CDR1 is KGHSH and CDR2 LQKENI. This CDR3 is 16 amino acids long. The V gene end was trimmed by 6 bases and the J gene end by 4 bases; junction bases not matched to a gene: 9. About this clone itself: What it binds is unknown.

At collection, donors were nominally healthy, but unrecorded immune exposures were probable. It was with 60 Vbeta and 13 Jbeta primers that the PCR ran. In the study's own analysis: An analysis performed later counted 81 million or so unique TCR beta chains (roughly 9.9 million of them shared). Libraries were prepared by immunoSEQ multiplex PCR; TCRdb keeps only in-frame clonotypes and omits some of them. Clonal size and the V and J genes are those of that table, whereas D and trimming came from the DNA. The sample consists of about 150,000 clones, around 87% of them appearing once. The rearrangement joins TRBV18 to TRBJ1-4, with 9 bases that match TRBD1. This TCR derives from a young woman in good health and CMV-seronegative. Sequencing was carried out using PBMCs. CDR3 region: CASSPTGGANNEKLFF. DNA of the CDR3: TGTGCCAGCTCGCCCACAGGGGGCGCGAATAATGAAAAACTGTTTTTT.